The 30 T cell receptor beta chains below come from one sample, sequenced in a study of T cell responses to AZD1222 COVID-19 vaccine. The repertoire was sequenced with immunoSEQ multiplex PCR; TCRdb's copy has only in-frame clones and lacks some. The sample shows 100,000 or so clones, roughly nine tenths of them seen only once. The sample consisted of peripheral blood, taken on day 0 of AZD1222 vaccination. The receptors derive from an adult in good health.

The J gene is TRBJ2-3, the V gene TRBV7-9, with D tentatively TRBD2 (6 bases). Germline loops: CDR1 SEHNR, CDR2 FQNEAQ (reference sequence). There are 13 residues in the CDR3. V lost 3 bases and J 9 bases, leaving 13 bases between the germline ends. The CDR3 sequence: CASSFRGSETQYF. In nucleotides, the CDR3 is TGTGCCAGCAGCTTCCGGGGGTCGGAGACGCAGTATTTT.

The genes are TRBV5-1 and TRBJ2-3; TRBD2 matches at 8 bases. The CDR3 has 14 residues. Germline CDR1 and CDR2: SGHRS and YFSETQ. The V segment lost 2 bases and the J segment 4 bases; nucleotides outside the gene matches: 3. In nucleotides, the CDR3 is TGCGCCAGCAGCTTTGGACTAGCAGCAGATACGCAGTATTTT. This gives the protein CASSFGLAADTQYF.

The chain links TRBV6-4 to TRBJ2-3; TRBD1 matches 7 bases. Trimming at V came to 5 bases and at J to 3 bases, leaving 5 bases not matched to a gene. The germline gives CDR1 MRHNA, CDR2 SNTAGT. CDR3 size: 14 residues. The CDR3 DNA follows: TGTGCCAGCAGTATCGCAGGGGGAACAGATACGCAGTATTTT. As protein: CASSIAGGTDTQYF.

The chain combines TRBV25-1 with TRBJ1-1, with 8 nucleotides matching TRBD1. CDR3 length equals 16 residues. The V and J ends lost 5 bases and 1 base, in that order; junction bases with no gene match: 9. Germline-derived CDR1 and CDR2 are MGHDK and SYGVNS. The CDR3 region has the DNA TGTGCCAGCAGTCAACTAGGACAGGGCCCGAACACTGAAGCTTTCTTT. Translating gives CASSQLGQGPNTEAFF. The full variable domain, its missing parts supplied by reference TRBV25-1 and TRBJ1-1, is EADIYQTPRYLVIGTGKKITLECSQTMGHDKMYWYQQDPGMELHLIHYSYGVNSTEKGDLSSESTVSRIRTEHFPLTLESARPSHTSQYLCASSQLGQGPNTEAFFGQGTRLTVV.

This clone appeared a single time. The chain has TRBV30 and TRBJ1-6, with TRBD1 as a possible D gene (6 bases). V lost 3 bases to trimming and J lost 0 bases, with 18 bases between them. The CDR3 has 18 residues. Germline V CDR1 and CDR2: GTSNPN, SVGIG (reference sequence). In DNA form, the CDR3 reads TGTGCCTGGAGAGCACAGGGTGCGCCTAGCTCCTATAATTCACCCCTCCACTTT. It codes for CAWRAQGAPSSYNSPLHF.

The gene calls are TRBV2 and TRBJ2-5, with D possibly matching TRBD1 (6 bases). CDR1 and CDR2 (germline): SNHLY, FYNNEI. The CDR3 is 12 residues long. Trimming took off 7 bases at V and 0 bases at J, with 6 bases between the two ends. The CDR3 loop is CASKGDQETQYF. The DNA of the CDR3 is TGTGCCAGCAAGGGGGACCAAGAGACCCAGTACTTC.

The chain is built from TRBV21-1 and TRBJ1-5. TRBV21-1 is a pseudogene segment. This CDR3 spans 15 amino acids. CDR3 nucleotide sequence: TGTGCCAGCAGCAAAATAGGTGGAAGCAATCAGCCCCAGCATTTT. This codes for CASSKIGGSNQPQHF.

CDR3 amino acids: CASSQGYNQPQHF. As DNA, the CDR3 is TGTGCCAGCAGCCAAGGGTACAATCAGCCCCAGCATTTT. The genes are TRBV4-2 and TRBJ1-5; no reliable D call. Trimming pared 1 base from V and 3 bases from J, leaving 4 bases between. Per germline, CDR1 LGHNA and CDR2 YNFKEQ. This CDR3 contains 13 residues.

The genes are TRBV6-5 and TRBJ1-4; weak D call: TRBD1 (6 bases). This CDR3 has 13 residues. Trimming took 6 bases from V and 6 from J, leaving 11 bases between them. Germline CDR1 is MNHEY and CDR2 is SVGAGI. DNA for the CDR3: TGTGCCAGCAGCGGGACACTGGATGAAAAACTGTTTTTT. Translation: CASSGTLDEKLFF.

The chain is built from TRBV12-5 and TRBJ2-5; a weak D match, TRBD1 (6 bases). Trimming took 10 bases from V and 3 from J, leaving 18 bases between them. CDR1 and CDR2 from the germline V gene are LGHNT and FRNRAP. CDR3 length: 14 residues. The CDR3 DNA is TGTGCTATTGAGAACAGGGAAAAGGAAGAGACCCAGTACTTC. It translates to CAIENREKEETQYF.

The CDR3 bases are TGCGCCAGCAGTGACCCCCGGGGGACGATCGCTAACTATGGCTACACCTTC. This sequence encodes CASSDPRGTIANYGYTF. V and J are TRBV10-1 and TRBJ1-2; a weak D match, TRBD1 (5 bases). Trimming removed 3 bases at V and 0 bases at J, with 17 bases between. The CDR3 sequence is 17 residues long. Germline V gene lookup returns CDR1 WNHNN and CDR2 SYGVQD (reference sequence).

The chain is built from TRBV28 and TRBJ2-7; 14 bases are a match to TRBD2. Trimming removed 6 bases from V and 0 bases from J; junction bases left unmatched: 10. This CDR3 contains 18 residues. CDR1 and CDR2 from the germline V gene are MDHEN and SYDVKM. The CDR3 DNA reads as TGTGCCAGCAGCCAAACCGGACTAGCGGGAGGAAGCTCCTACGAGCAGTACTTC. Residues: CASSQTGLAGGSSYEQYF.

This chain joins TRBV7-2 and TRBJ2-7; 7 nucleotides align to TRBD1. There are 14 residues in the CDR3. From germline, CDR1 is SGHTA and CDR2 FQGNSA. Trimming removed 3 bases from V and 1 base from J; junction bases left unmatched: 3. The CDR3 here is CASSFGQASYEQYF. CDR3 DNA sequence: TGTGCCAGCAGCTTCGGACAGGCGTCCTACGAGCAGTACTTC.

The chain uses TRBV7-2 and TRBJ2-5; 8 bases fit TRBD2. The V gene's germline CDR1 is SGHTA and CDR2 FQGNSA. The CDR3 totals 14 residues. The V and J ends lost 7 bases and 9 bases, in that order; junction bases with no gene match: 13. CDR3 residues: CASNRGGREGAQYF. CDR3 sequence (DNA): TGTGCCAGCAACCGGGGGGGCCGCGAAGGTGCCCAGTACTTC.

The chain employs TRBV19 and TRBJ1-1; D not certain. V lost 6 bases and J 9 bases, leaving 17 bases between the germline ends. Germline CDR1 and CDR2: LNHDA and SQIVND (reference sequence). The CDR3 sequence is 13 residues long. CDR3 sequence (DNA): TGTGCCAGTAGACCAAGGTCCGGAGCCCAAGCTTTCTTT. This sequence encodes CASRPRSGAQAFF.

The rearrangement uses TRBV19 and TRBJ1-3; D is uncertain. This CDR3 is built from 11 residues. The V and J ends lost 7 bases and 4 bases respectively, with 5 bases between them. Germline loops: CDR1 LNHDA, CDR2 SQIVND (reference sequence). The CDR3 is CASKGGNTIYF. DNA of the CDR3: TGTGCCAGTAAAGGGGGAAACACCATATATTTT.

V is TRBV5-6 and J is TRBJ2-3; no firm D call. The CDR3 is made up of 13 amino acids. The V gene's germline CDR1 is SGHDT and CDR2 YYEEEE. V lost 0 bases and J lost 11, with 13 bases in between. Here the CDR3 DNA reads TGTGCCAGCAGCTTGGCCGAAGGGTCGGGGCAGTATTTT. The encoded protein is CASSLAEGSGQYF.

This rearrangement joins TRBV19 to TRBJ1-5, with 7 bases identical to TRBD1. Germline trimming cut 0 bases from V and 2 bases from J; bases unmatched to any gene: 7. This CDR3 spans 17 amino acids. Germline V gene lookup returns CDR1 LNHDA and CDR2 SQIVND (reference sequence). CDR3 DNA sequence: TGTGCCAGTAGTATAGATCACAGGGGCACGGGCAATCAGCCCCAGCATTTT. Translated, it gives CASSIDHRGTGNQPQHF.

J is TRBJ1-1 and V is TRBV7-2; D remains unclear. CDR3 length: 13 residues. V shed 6 bases and J shed 1 base, with 9 bases lying between them. Germline V gene data show CDR1 as SGHTA and CDR2 as FQGNSA. CDR3 sequence: CASRSGQNTEAFF. The CDR3, as DNA: TGTGCCAGCAGGTCCGGTCAGAACACTGAAGCTTTCTTT.

This sequence joins TRBV9 and TRBJ2-1; 10 nucleotides agree with TRBD2. In germline, CDR1 is SGDLS, CDR2 YYNGEE. The CDR3 consists of 16 residues. J gave up 6 bases and V 2 bases, and 8 bases lay outside the gene matches. The CDR3: CASSVLSGRAGNEQFF. In DNA form, the CDR3 reads TGTGCCAGCAGCGTTCTCAGCGGGAGGGCCGGCAATGAGCAGTTCTTC.

V usage is TRBV7-8 and J usage is TRBJ1-1, with D possibly TRBD1 on 5 matching bases. V lost 5 bases, J lost 6 bases, and 10 bases lay in between. Germline V gene data show CDR1 as SGHVS and CDR2 as FQNEAQ. The CDR3 totals 12 residues. The CDR3 sequence: CASSRDLAEAFF. CDR3 sequence (DNA): TGTGCCAGCAGCAGGGACCTTGCTGAAGCTTTCTTT.

A single count supports this clone. The chain links TRBV5-1 to TRBJ2-3; 14 bases match TRBD2. There are 16 residues in the CDR3. Trimming cost V 0 bases and J 3 bases; bases outside gene matches: 0. CDR1 SGHRS and CDR2 YFSETQ come from the germline V gene. The CDR3 DNA reads as TGCGCCAGCAGCTTGGGACTAGCGGGGGGGACAGATACGCAGTATTTT. It yields the protein CASSLGLAGGTDTQYF.

This chain uses TRBV12-5 with TRBJ2-2, with a possible D match to TRBD1 (5 bases). The CDR3 covers 15 residues. Germline CDR1 LGHNT, CDR2 FRNRAP. The V end was cut by 7 bases, the J end by 4 bases, with 16 bases between. The CDR3 sequence: CASAAWGAGTGELFF. CDR3 nucleotides: TGTGCTAGTGCAGCGTGGGGCGCAGGCACCGGGGAGCTGTTTTTT.

V is TRBV28 and J is TRBJ1-5, with D unresolved. Germline V gene sequence: CDR1 MDHEN, CDR2 SYDVKM. The CDR3 covers 15 residues. V lost 6 bases to trimming and J lost 5 bases, with 17 bases between them. DNA for the CDR3: TGTGCCAGCAGGCGTATTGGGTCTGGGGATCAGCCCCAGCATTTT. This translates into CASRRIGSGDQPQHF.

The chain has TRBV7-9 and TRBJ1-1; D perhaps matches TRBD1 (6 bases). V gave up 0 bases and J gave up 1 base, with 12 bases separating them. This CDR3 region has 16 residues. Germline CDR1 and CDR2: SEHNR and FQNEAQ (reference sequence). Here the CDR3 reads CASSLATGLGNTEAFF. The DNA of the CDR3 is TGTGCCAGCAGCTTAGCCACAGGGTTAGGGAACACTGAAGCTTTCTTT.

The chain couples TRBV11-2 to TRBJ2-3; the D gene is possibly TRBD2 (6 bases). The V gene lost 5 bases and the J gene lost 6 bases, with 9 bases spanning the gap. The CDR3 spans 12 residues. Germline V lookup: CDR1 SGHAT, CDR2 FQNNGV. Here the CDR3 DNA reads TGTGCCAGCAGCACCCGGGGGGATACGCAGTATTTT. The encoded protein is CASSTRGDTQYF.

This rearrangement joins TRBV7-2 to TRBJ2-1; 10 positions agree with TRBD2. J was trimmed by 7 bases and V by 0 bases; bases with no gene match: 6. CDR3 size: 16 residues. The germline V gene encodes CDR1 SGHTA and CDR2 FQGNSA. The CDR3 here is CASSLAPSGGMNEQFF. Here the CDR3 DNA reads TGTGCCAGCAGCTTAGCGCCTAGCGGGGGTATGAATGAGCAGTTCTTC.

This chain joins TRBV5-6 and TRBJ2-3; D call uncertain. The CDR3 has 12 residues. Germline V CDR1 and CDR2: SGHDT, YYEEEE. Deletions cut 4 bases from V and 3 bases from J, with 6 bases between. CDR3 DNA sequence: TGTGCCAGCAGCCCATCGACAGATACGCAGTATTTT. Protein: CASSPSTDTQYF.

This clone was seen only once. This chain uses TRBV28 with TRBJ1-1; D gene uncertain. The germline CDR1 and CDR2 sequences are MDHEN and SYDVKM. The CDR3 runs to 13 residues. Trimming took off 4 bases at V and 6 bases at J, with 12 bases between the two ends. The CDR3 DNA reads as TGTGCCAGCAGTTACGGGCCTCGCGCTGAAGCTTTCTTT. It specifies CASSYGPRAEAFF.

This clone was counted once. The J gene is TRBJ1-1, the V gene TRBV30, with a possible D match to TRBD1 (6 bases). The CDR3 has 12 amino acids. V was pared by 2 bases and J by 5 bases, with 9 bases between. The germline CDR1 and CDR2 sequences are GTSNPN and SVGIG (reference sequence). The CDR3 DNA reads TGTGCCTGGAGTAGGGGGAGAACTGAAGCTTTCTTT. Protein: CAWSRGRTEAFF.